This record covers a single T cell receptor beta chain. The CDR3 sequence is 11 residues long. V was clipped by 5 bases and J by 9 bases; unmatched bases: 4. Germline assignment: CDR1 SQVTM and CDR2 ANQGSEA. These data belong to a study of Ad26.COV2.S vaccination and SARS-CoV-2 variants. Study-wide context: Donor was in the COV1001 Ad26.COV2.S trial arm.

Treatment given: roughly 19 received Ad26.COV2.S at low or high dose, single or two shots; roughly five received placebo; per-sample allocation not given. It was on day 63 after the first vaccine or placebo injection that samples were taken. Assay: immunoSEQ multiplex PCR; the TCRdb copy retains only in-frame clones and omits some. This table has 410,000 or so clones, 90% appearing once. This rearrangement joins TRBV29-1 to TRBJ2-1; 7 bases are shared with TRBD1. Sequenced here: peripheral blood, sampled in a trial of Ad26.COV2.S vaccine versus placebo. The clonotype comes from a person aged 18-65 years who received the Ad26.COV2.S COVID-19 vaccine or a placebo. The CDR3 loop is CSVWSGGEQFF. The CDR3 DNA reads TGCAGCGTTTGGTCAGGGGGTGAGCAGTTCTTC.